These 10 T cell receptor beta chains share one sample of origin, sequenced in a study of blood T cell repertoires in COVID-19. TCRdb keeps only in-frame clones here, not all; method: immunoSEQ multiplex PCR. The repertoire holds 120,000 to 150,000 clones, with 75% to 90% as singletons. Source material: PBMCs or T cells enriched from blood (not recorded which). Source of these receptors: a man aged 45-60 years in a cohort exposed to, infected with or recovered from COVID-19 (not recorded which).

The CDR3 here is CASSWISKGDIQYF. CDR3 bases: TGTGCCAGCAGCTGGATCTCCAAGGGGGACATTCAGTACTTC. The chain employs TRBV7-2 and TRBJ2-4, with D possibly being TRBD1 (6 bases). The germline V gene encodes CDR1 SGHTA and CDR2 FQGNSA. The CDR3 totals 14 residues. The V gene lost 4 bases and the J gene lost 8 bases, with 15 bases spanning the gap.

The chain combines TRBV11-2 with TRBJ1-5; D unresolved. The CDR3 is made up of 14 amino acids. V was clipped by 2 bases and J by 8 bases, with 13 bases between them. CDR1 and CDR2 (germline): SGHAT, FQNNGV. The chain's CDR3 is CASSLTDRGEPQHF. CDR3 coding DNA: TGTGCCAGCAGCTTAACGGACCGGGGAGAGCCCCAGCATTTT. Complete variable domain (other parts from reference TRBV11-2 and TRBJ1-5): EAGVAQSPRYKIIEKRQSVAFWCNPISGHATLYWYQQILGQGPKLLIQFQNNGVVDDSQLPKDRFSAERLKGVDSTLKIQPAKLEDSAVYLCASSLTDRGEPQHFGDGTRLSIL.

V is TRBV24-1 and J is TRBJ1-4; D call uncertain. Per the germline V gene, CDR1 is KGHDR and CDR2 is SFDVKD. The CDR3 is made up of 15 amino acids. V lost 3 bases and J lost 3, with 10 bases in between. This chain's CDR3 is CATSDGGPANEKLFF. The CDR3 nucleotides are TGTGCCACCAGTGATGGAGGGCCGGCTAATGAAAAACTGTTTTTT.

The chain is built from TRBV11-2 and TRBJ2-7; 13 bases line up with TRBD2. In germline, CDR1 is SGHAT, CDR2 FQNNGV. CDR3 length: 15 residues. Unmatched junction bases numbered 6, after V lost 5 bases and J lost 5 bases. CDR3 in DNA: TGTGCCAGCAGCCTCGGACTAGCGGGAGTCCACGAGCAGTACTTC. This sequence encodes CASSLGLAGVHEQYF.

V usage is TRBV7-2 and J usage is TRBJ2-5; 11 bases are a match to TRBD2. CDR1 is SGHTA and CDR2 is FQGNSA in the germline V gene. CDR3 length equals 17 residues. The ends lost 4 bases at V and 4 bases at J; junction bases unmatched: 11. The CDR3 nucleotides are TGTGCCAGCAGCTCCTATTTTAGCGGGAGGGCCATAGAGACCCAGTACTTC. This gives the protein CASSSYFSGRAIETQYF.

This rearrangement joins TRBV18 to TRBJ2-7; D may be TRBD2 (6 bases). V was shortened by 8 bases and J by 6 bases, with 23 bases between the two germline ends. Germline CDR1 and CDR2: KGHSH and LQKENI. The CDR3 runs to 15 residues. In DNA, the CDR3 is TGTGCCAGCCGGGATGTGGGGGGAGGTGCCGGCGAGCAGTACTTC. Amino acid sequence: CASRDVGGGAGEQYF.

This clone was counted between two and nine times. The chain employs TRBV27 and TRBJ2-7, with D unclear. V lost 6 bases, J lost 2 bases, and 11 bases lay in between. The germline CDR1 and CDR2 sequences are MNHEY and SMNVEV (reference sequence). The CDR3 contains 13 residues. The CDR3 loop reads CASSMLGTYEQYF. The CDR3 bases are TGTGCCAGCAGCATGCTAGGAACCTACGAGCAGTACTTC.

The rearrangement links TRBV6-5 to TRBJ1-2, with 7 bases identical to TRBD1. V lost 5 bases, J lost 3 bases, and 6 bases stayed unmatched. The CDR3 is 14 residues long. The V gene's germline CDR1 is MNHEY and CDR2 SVGAGI. Here the CDR3 reads CASSPAGTDYGYTF. CDR3 nucleotide sequence: TGTGCCAGCAGTCCCGCAGGGACAGACTATGGCTACACCTTC.

The V and J genes are TRBV12-5 and TRBJ2-1; D perhaps matches TRBD2 (6 bases). V shed 3 bases and J shed 1 base, with 7 bases lying between them. Germline CDR1 is LGHNT and CDR2 is FRNRAP. The CDR3 extends over 14 amino acids. CDR3 protein: CASGLGGSYNEQFF. The DNA of the CDR3 is TGTGCTAGTGGTTTAGGAGGGTCCTACAATGAGCAGTTCTTC.

This clone was counted between two and nine times. The chain employs TRBV19 and TRBJ1-4; D might be TRBD1 (6 bases). The germline V gene has CDR1 LNHDA and CDR2 SQIVND (reference sequence). V dropped 5 bases and J dropped 0 bases, with 10 bases sitting between them. The CDR3 has 15 residues. Written as DNA, the CDR3 is TGTGCCAGTAGTCCAGGGGATACAACTAATGAAAAACTGTTTTTT. Its protein is CASSPGDTTNEKLFF.